This T cell receptor beta chain is drawn from a study of neurological immune-mediated disorders (dated by TCRdb to the late 2010s). Some background on the complete study: Using UMI-based sequencing, the study compared peripheral blood TCR-beta repertoires from patients with HTLV-I-associated myelopathy (HAM/TSP), patients with multiple sclerosis, and healthy controls. Alongside PBMC samples, the set of 80 to 130 TCR-beta libraries contained longitudinal samples, technical triplicates, and paired CD4+ and CD8+ T-cell subsets that had been sorted. The cohort was made up of around 70 subjects, consisting of roughly 15 HAM/TSP patients, some 35 multiple sclerosis patients and 20 healthy controls. General findings and caveats noted by the study authors: The highest TCR clonal expansion was observed in HAM/TSP patients, whereas the lowest was observed in MS patients, even when compared with healthy controls. No identical CDR3 amino acid sequences were shared among expanded clones across subjects, suggesting private TCR-beta repertoires in all groups.

The sample holds many counts of this clonotype. The target of this receptor is not known. Base qualities were left out, and no much larger clone turns up one base away. Reading from cysteine to phenylalanine, the CDR3 counts 14 amino acids. The kept DNA is CDR3 alone, 42 bases in frame from the first base. V is cut by 6 bases and J by 0 bases, and the space between the germline ends is 11 bases. Libraries from unsorted PBMCs were made from 2 million PBMCs kept in RNAlater at -80 degrees C until RNA extraction. Peripheral blood was subjected to Ficoll-Hypaque density gradient centrifugation to isolate PBMCs, which were then cryopreserved in liquid nitrogen. cDNA was synthesized by template-switch 5'RACE using a primer with a 10-nucleotide random unique molecular identifier that tagged each TCR transcript. Each sequencing run produced over 190 million TCR-beta sequences covering 15-18 subjects. Total RNA was extracted with the RNeasy kit. Using the KAPA Real-time Library Amplification kit, TCR-beta VDJ regions were amplified with primers for the TCR constant region and the 5'RACE anchor. Sample indexes and Illumina adaptors were added in a first PCR, and a second PCR then increased library yield. After purification with Ampure beads, the TCR product of roughly 650 bp was size-selected on a 2% E-gel SizeSelection system. Before pooling, libraries had their quality checked on a Bioanalyzer, their concentration measured with Qubit, and their quantity determined with the Kapa Library Quantification kit. Paired-end 2 x 150 bp sequencing of the libraries was performed on an Illumina HiSeq 2500. To increase sequence diversity, roughly 24-30% phiX was spiked into each library pool. Turning to the authors' computational methods: The quality-filtered reads were processed with the UMI-based MiGEC pipeline, whose error correction step removed more than 75% of the raw TCR sequences. IMGT germline references were used for aligning VDJ genes, and each clonotype was defined as a unique CDR3 amino acid sequence together with its V-J genes. Clonal expansion, Shannon diversity, and CDR3 relatedness (CalcPairwiseDistances, ClusterSamples) were evaluated with VDJtools, and phylogenetic trees were built with CLCbio workbench. Clones with at least 8 unique UMIs were defined as expanded, with this threshold being based on coefficient-of-variation modelling across technical triplicates. In-frame beta chains were kept once TCRdb had trimmed the public reads at Q25 with fastp and called clones with MiXCR. Each entry is one CDR3 protein sequence, shown with its most common DNA and genes. The V and J calls follow TCRdb's processing rather than the paper's. In all, the sample holds around 15,000 distinct CDR3 sequences, and about 15% of those were seen once. The ten largest account for approximately 15% of the sample.

Input material: PBMCs. The chain links TRBV12-3 or TRBV12-4 with TRBJ1-1, with TRBD1 perhaps the D gene, on 5 matching bases. The origin of this receptor is a man between 60 and 75 years old with HTLV-1-associated myelopathy (HAM/TSP). The DNA sequence is TGTGCCAGCAGGCGACAGACTATGAACACTGAAGCTTTCTTT. The encoded protein is CASRRQTMNTEAFF.